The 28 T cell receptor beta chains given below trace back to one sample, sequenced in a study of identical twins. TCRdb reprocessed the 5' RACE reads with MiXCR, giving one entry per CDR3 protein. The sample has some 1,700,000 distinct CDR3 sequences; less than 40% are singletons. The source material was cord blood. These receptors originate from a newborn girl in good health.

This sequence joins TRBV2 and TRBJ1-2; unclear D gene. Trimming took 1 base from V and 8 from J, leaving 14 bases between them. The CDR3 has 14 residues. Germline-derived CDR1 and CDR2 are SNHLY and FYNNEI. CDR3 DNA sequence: TGTGCCAGCAGTGAAGATGGGCGGCTTTTCGGCTACACCTTC. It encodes CASSEDGRLFGYTF.

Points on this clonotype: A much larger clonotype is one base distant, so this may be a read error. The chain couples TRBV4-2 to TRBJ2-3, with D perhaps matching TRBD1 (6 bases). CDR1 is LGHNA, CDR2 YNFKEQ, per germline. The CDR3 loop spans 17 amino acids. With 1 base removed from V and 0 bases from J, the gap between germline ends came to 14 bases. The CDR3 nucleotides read TGTGCCAGCAGCCAAGGACTTGGACAGTCTAGCACAGATACGCAGTATTTT. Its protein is CASSQGLGQSSTDTQYF.

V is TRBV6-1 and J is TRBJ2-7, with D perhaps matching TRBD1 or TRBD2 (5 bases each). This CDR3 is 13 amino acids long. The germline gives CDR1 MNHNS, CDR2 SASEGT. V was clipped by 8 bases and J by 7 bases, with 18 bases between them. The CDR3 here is CASPSGAYNEQYF. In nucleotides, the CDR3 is TGTGCCAGCCCTTCCGGGGCCTACAATGAGCAGTACTTC.

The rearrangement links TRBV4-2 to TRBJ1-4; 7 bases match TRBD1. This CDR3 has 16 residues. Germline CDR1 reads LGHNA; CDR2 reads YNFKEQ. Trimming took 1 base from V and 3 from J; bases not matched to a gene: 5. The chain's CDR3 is CASSQAVQGANEKLFF. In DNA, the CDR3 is TGTGCCAGCAGCCAAGCGGTTCAGGGGGCTAATGAAAAACTGTTTTTT.

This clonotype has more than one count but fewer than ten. The CDR3 DNA follows: TGCGCCAGCAGCCAAGAAAAACTAGCGGGGGGCACAGATACGCAGTATTTT. Translation gives CASSQEKLAGGTDTQYF. This chain uses TRBV4-1 with TRBJ2-3, with 11 bases matching TRBD2. The CDR3 loop spans 17 amino acids. CDR1 MGHRA and CDR2 YSYEKL come from the germline V gene. The junction had 3 bases not matched to a gene; V was cut back by 0 bases and J by 1 base.

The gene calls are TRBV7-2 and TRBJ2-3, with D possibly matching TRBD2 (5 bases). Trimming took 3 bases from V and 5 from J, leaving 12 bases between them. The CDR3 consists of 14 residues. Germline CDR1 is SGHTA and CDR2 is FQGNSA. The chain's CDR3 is CASSFGEVRDTQYF. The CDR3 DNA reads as TGTGCCAGCAGCTTCGGGGAAGTAAGAGATACGCAGTATTTT. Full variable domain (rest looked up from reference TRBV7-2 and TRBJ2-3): GAGVSQSPSNKVTEKGKDVELRCDPISGHTALYWYRQSLGQGLEFLIYFQGNSAPDKSGLPSDRFSAERTGGSVSTLTIQRTQQEDSAVYLCASSFGEVRDTQYFGPGTRLTVL.

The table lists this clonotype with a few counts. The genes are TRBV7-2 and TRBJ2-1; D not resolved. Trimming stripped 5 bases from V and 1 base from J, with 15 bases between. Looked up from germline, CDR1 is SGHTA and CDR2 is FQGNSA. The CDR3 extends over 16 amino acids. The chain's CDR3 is CASSPTRLGSYNEQFF. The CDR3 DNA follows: TGTGCCAGCAGCCCCACCCGTCTAGGGTCCTACAATGAGCAGTTCTTC.

This CDR3 reads CSARGGRGYTKQFF. Here the CDR3 DNA reads TGCAGTGCTAGAGGAGGCAGGGGTTACACAAAGCAGTTCTTC. V usage is TRBV20-1 and J usage is TRBJ2-1; a weak D match, TRBD1 (6 bases). CDR1 is DFQATT and CDR2 is SNEGSKA in the germline V gene (reference sequence). V lost 1 base, J lost 11 bases, and 18 bases lay in between. The CDR3 has 14 amino acids.

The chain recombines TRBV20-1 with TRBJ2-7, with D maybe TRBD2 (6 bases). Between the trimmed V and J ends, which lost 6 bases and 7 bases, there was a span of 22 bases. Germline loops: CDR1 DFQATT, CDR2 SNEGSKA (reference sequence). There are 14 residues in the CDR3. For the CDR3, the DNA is TGCAGTGCGCGGGGACCCGCGCGGTTCACGGAGCAGTACTTC. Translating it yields CSARGPARFTEQYF.

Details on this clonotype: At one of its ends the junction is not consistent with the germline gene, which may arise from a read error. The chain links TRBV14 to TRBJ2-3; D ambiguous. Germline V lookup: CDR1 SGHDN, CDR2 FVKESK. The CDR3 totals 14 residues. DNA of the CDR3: TGTGCCAGCAGCCAAGGTCGAGCCACAGATACGCAGTTTTTT. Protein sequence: CASSQGRATDTQFF.

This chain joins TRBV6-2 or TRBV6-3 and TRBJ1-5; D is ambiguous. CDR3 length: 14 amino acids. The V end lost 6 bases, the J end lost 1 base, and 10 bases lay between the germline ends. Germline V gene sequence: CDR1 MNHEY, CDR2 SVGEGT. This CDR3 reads CASRFRYSNQPQHF. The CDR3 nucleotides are TGTGCCAGCAGATTCAGGTACAGCAATCAGCCCCAGCATTTT.

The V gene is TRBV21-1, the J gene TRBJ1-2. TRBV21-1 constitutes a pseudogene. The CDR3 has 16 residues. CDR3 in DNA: TGTGCCAGCAGCAAATCAAGAGGGGCCATTAACTATGGCTACACCTTC. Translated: CASSKSRGAINYGYTF.

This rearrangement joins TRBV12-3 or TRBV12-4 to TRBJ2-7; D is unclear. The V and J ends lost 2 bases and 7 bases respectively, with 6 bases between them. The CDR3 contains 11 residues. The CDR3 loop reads CASSLPAEQYF. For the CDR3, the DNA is TGTGCCAGCAGTTTACCGGCTGAGCAGTACTTC.

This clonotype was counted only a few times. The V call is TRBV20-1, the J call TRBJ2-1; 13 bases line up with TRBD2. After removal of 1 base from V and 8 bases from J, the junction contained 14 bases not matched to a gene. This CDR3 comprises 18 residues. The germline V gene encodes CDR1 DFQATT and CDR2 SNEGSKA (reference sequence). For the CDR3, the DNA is TGCAGTGCTAGAGCAAGGACTAGCGGGAGCTTAAAAGGGTATGAGCAGTTCTTC. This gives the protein CSARARTSGSLKGYEQFF.

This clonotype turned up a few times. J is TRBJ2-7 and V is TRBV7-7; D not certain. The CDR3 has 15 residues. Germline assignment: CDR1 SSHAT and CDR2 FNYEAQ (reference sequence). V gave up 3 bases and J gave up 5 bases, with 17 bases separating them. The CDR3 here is CASSLVDSTRNEQYF. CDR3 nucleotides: TGTGCCAGCAGCTTGGTCGACTCCACGCGAAACGAGCAGTACTTC.

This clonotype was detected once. The CDR3 DNA reads TGTGCCAGCAGCTTAGATTTACATGAGCAGTTCTTC. Its translation is CASSLDLHEQFF. The chain has TRBV11-2 and TRBJ2-1; D gene ambiguous. Germline lookup yields CDR1 SGHAT and CDR2 FQNNGV. This CDR3 is built from 12 residues. Trimming stripped 0 bases from V and 8 bases from J, with 5 bases between.

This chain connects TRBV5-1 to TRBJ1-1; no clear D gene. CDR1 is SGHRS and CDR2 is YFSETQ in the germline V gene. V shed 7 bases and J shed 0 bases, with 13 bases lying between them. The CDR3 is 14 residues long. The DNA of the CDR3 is TGCGCCAGCGGTAGGGTGGACGTGAACACTGAAGCTTTCTTT. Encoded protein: CASGRVDVNTEAFF.

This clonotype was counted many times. The CDR3 loop is CASSPQGSSYNEQFF. The CDR3 nucleotides read TGTGCCAGCAGCCCACAGGGTAGCTCCTACAATGAGCAGTTCTTC. This rearrangement joins TRBV7-2 to TRBJ2-1; a possible D gene is TRBD1 (6 bases). Germline V CDR1 and CDR2: SGHTA, FQGNSA. Trimming left V 5 bases short and J 0 bases short, with 11 bases between. This CDR3 is 15 amino acids long.

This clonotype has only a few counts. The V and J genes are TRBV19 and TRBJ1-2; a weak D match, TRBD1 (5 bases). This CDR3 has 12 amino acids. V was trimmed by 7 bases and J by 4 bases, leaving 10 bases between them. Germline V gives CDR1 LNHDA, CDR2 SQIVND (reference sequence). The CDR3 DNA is TGTGCCAGTATGGGGCAGCTCTATGGCTACACCTTC. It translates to CASMGQLYGYTF.

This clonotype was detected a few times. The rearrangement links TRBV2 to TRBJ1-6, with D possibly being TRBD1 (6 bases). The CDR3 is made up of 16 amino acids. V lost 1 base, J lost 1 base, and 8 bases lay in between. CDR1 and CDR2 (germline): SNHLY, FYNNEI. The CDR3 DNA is TGTGCCAGCAGTGAAGTCCAGGGGTCCTATAATTCACCCCTCCACTTT. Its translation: CASSEVQGSYNSPLHF.

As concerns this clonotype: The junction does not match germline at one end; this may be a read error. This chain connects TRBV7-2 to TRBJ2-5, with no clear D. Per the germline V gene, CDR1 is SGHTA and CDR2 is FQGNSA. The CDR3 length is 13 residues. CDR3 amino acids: CACSLEYQETQYF. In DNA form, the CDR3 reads TGTGCCTGCAGCCTGGAGTACCAAGAGACCCAGTACTTC.

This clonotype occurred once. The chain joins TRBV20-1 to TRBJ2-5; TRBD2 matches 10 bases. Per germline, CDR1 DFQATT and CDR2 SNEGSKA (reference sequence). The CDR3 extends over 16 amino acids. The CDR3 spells CSTSPFLAGGNNEQYF. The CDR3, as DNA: TGCAGCACGTCGCCTTTTTTAGCGGGAGGAAACAATGAGCAGTACTTC.

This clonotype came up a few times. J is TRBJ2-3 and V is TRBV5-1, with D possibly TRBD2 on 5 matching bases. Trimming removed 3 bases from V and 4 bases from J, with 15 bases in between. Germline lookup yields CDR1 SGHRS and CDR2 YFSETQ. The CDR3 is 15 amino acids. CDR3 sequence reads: CASSSTPTISDTQYF. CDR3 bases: TGCGCCAGCAGCTCCACCCCGACTATCTCAGATACGCAGTATTTT.

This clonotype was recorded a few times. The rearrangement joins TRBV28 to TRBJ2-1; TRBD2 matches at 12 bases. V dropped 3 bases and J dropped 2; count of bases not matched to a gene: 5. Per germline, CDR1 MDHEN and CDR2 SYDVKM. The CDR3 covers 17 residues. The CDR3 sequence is CASSFLAGGGPYNEQFF. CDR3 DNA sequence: TGTGCCAGCAGTTTTCTAGCGGGGGGGGGCCCCTACAATGAGCAGTTCTTC. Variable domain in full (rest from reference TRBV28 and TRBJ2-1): DVKVTQSSRYLVKRTGEKVFLECVQDMDHENMFWYRQDPGLGLRLIYFSYDVKMKEKGDIPEGYSVSREKKERFSLILESASTNQTSMYLCASSFLAGGGPYNEQFFGPGTRLTVL.

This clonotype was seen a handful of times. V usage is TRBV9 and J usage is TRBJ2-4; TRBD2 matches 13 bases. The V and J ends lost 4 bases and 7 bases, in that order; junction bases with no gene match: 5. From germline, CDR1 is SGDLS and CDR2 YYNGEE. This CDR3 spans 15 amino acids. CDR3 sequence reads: CASSPRLAGGNIQYF. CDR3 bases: TGTGCCAGCAGCCCCCGACTAGCGGGGGGTAACATTCAGTACTTC.

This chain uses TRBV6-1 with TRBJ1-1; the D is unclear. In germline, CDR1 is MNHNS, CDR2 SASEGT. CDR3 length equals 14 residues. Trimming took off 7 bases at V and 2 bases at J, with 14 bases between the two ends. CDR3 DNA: TGTGCCAGCAATGATATTGGGCGTAACACTGAAGCTTTCTTT. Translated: CASNDIGRNTEAFF.

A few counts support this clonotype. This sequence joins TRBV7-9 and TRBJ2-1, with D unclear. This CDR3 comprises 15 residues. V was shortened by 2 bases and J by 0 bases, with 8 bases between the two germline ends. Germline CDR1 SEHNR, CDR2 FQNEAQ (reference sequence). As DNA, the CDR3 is TGTGCCAGCAGCTTAACGGCTGGCTCCTACAATGAGCAGTTCTTC. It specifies CASSLTAGSYNEQFF.

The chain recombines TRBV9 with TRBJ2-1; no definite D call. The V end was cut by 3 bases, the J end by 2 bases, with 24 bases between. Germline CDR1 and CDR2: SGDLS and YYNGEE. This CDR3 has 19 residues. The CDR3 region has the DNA TGTGCCAGCAGCGGGGCCACTGGAACGCCACGGGTTACCTACAATGAGCAGTTCTTC. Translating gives CASSGATGTPRVTYNEQFF.